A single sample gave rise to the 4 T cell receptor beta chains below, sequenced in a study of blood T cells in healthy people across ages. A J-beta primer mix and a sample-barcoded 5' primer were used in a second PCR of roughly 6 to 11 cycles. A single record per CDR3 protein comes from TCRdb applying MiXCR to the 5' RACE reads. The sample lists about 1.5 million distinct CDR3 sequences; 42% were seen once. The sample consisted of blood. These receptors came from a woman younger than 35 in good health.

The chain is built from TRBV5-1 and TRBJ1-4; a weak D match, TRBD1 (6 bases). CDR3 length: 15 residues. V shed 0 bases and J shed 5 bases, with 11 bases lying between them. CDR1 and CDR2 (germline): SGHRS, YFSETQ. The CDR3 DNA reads TGCGCCAGCAGCTTGGGCGGGGGCGCGAATGAAAAACTGTTTTTT. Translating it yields CASSLGGGANEKLFF.

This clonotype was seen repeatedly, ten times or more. CDR3 residues: CAISGTGEVGGSYEQYF. In DNA form, the CDR3 reads TGTGCCATCAGTGGGACAGGGGAAGTTGGCGGCTCCTACGAGCAGTACTTC. The chain links TRBV10-3 to TRBJ2-7; 9 bases are a match to TRBD1. V lost 4 bases, J lost 0 bases, and 10 bases stayed unmatched. The CDR3 covers 17 residues. Germline loops: CDR1 ENHRY, CDR2 SYGVKD.

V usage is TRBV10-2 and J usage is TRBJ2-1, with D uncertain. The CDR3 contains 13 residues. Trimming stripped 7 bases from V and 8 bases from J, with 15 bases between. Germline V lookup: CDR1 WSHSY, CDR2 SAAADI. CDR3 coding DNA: TGCGCCAGCACGCTCCCTGCCCTACATGAGCAGTTCTTC. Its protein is CASTLPALHEQFF.

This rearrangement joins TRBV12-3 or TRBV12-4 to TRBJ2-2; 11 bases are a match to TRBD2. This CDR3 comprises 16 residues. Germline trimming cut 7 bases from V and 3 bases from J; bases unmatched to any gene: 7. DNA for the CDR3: TGTGCCAGCACCCAAGGGGGACTAGCGGACACCGGGGAGCTGTTTTTT. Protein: CASTQGGLADTGELFF.